This T cell receptor beta chain came from a study of lymphopenia after photon versus proton radiotherapy. The study, taken as a whole, reports: Only patients who died were analyzed for survival; proton advantage is unproven. Oligoclonal CD8+ Temra expansion after nadir drove photon patients' diversity drop.

The length of the CDR3 is 12 residues. The V gene lost 2 bases and the J gene lost 7 bases, with 7 bases spanning the gap. Germline CDR1 MRHNA, CDR2 SNTAGT. With regard to this clone: Its antigen remains unidentified.

Data came from immunoSEQ multiplex PCR; TCRdb stores just in-frame clones and leaves some out. The data contain 75,000 to 95,000 clones, about four fifths of them singletons. This clonotype originated in a man aged 55 to 70 with pancreatic cancer. This specimen was peripheral blood, taken from a patient treated with proton-based radiotherapy. The J gene is TRBJ2-3, the V gene TRBV6-4; D unresolved. DNA of the CDR3: TGTGCCAGCAGTGACAACGGTTATACGCAGTATTTT. It translates to CASSDNGYTQYF.